Below, 16 T cell receptor beta chains from the same sample are listed, as sequenced in a study of CD4+ T cells in melanoma. Assay: immunoSEQ multiplex PCR; the TCRdb copy retains only in-frame clones and omits some. This table holds about 10,000 clones, approximately 70% found once. Sequenced material: cells from a culture (not recorded whether cultured in vitro). All receptors derive from a human donor with melanoma.

Only one count was recorded for this clone. The gene calls are TRBV27 and TRBJ2-4; D gene ambiguous. The V and J ends lost 6 bases and 9 bases respectively, with 21 bases between them. Germline assignment: CDR1 MNHEY and CDR2 SMNVEV (reference sequence). The CDR3 is made up of 15 amino acids. CDR3 DNA: TGTGCCAGCAGGACTCTCGAAGCTCGACGGAGCATTCAGTACTTC. This codes for CASRTLEARRSIQYF.

The chain joins TRBV2 to TRBJ1-2; TRBD1 is a possible D gene (6 bases). The V gene lost 5 bases and the J gene lost 4 bases, with 11 bases spanning the gap. CDR1 and CDR2 from the germline V gene are SNHLY and FYNNEI. The CDR3 runs to 13 residues. The CDR3 is CASSRQEFYGYTF. In nucleotides, the CDR3 is TGTGCCAGCAGTAGACAGGAGTTCTATGGCTACACCTTC.

V is TRBV11-3 and J is TRBJ2-2; TRBD2 matches 7 bases. The CDR3 extends over 16 amino acids. The J segment lost 4 bases and the V segment lost 0 bases, leaving 5 bases of the junction unmatched. From germline, CDR1 is SGHNT and CDR2 YENEEA. CDR3 loop: CASSLEFTSATGELFF. The CDR3 nucleotides read TGTGCCAGCAGCTTAGAATTCACTAGCGCCACCGGGGAGCTGTTTTTT.

The chain combines TRBV14 with TRBJ2-7; possibly TRBD1 for D (6 bases). Germline lookup yields CDR1 SGHDN and CDR2 FVKESK. The germline V and J ends were trimmed by 0 bases and 4 bases, with 13 bases remaining between them. The CDR3 length is 15 residues. CDR3 DNA: TGTGCCAGCAGCCAAGATAGGGCCAGGGGATACGAGCAGTACTTC. Translated: CASSQDRARGYEQYF.

The rearrangement links TRBV6-5 to TRBJ2-7; 11 nucleotides match TRBD1. The CDR3 is 14 residues long. In germline, CDR1 is MNHEY, CDR2 SVGAGI. V lost 4 bases, J lost 4 bases, and 3 bases stayed unmatched. The CDR3 bases are TGTGCCAGCAGTTGGGACAGGGGGAGTTACGAGCAGTACTTC. Residues: CASSWDRGSYEQYF.

V gene TRBV7-9 combines with J gene TRBJ2-7; tentatively, D is TRBD1 (6 bases). Germline V gene sequence: CDR1 SEHNR, CDR2 FQNEAQ (reference sequence). This CDR3 has 16 residues. Between the trimmed V and J ends, which lost 6 bases and 6 bases, there was a span of 24 bases. The DNA for the CDR3 is TGTGCCAGCAGTCGGCAGGGGCTCGGGCAGATAGGCGAGCAGTACTTC. Encoded protein: CASSRQGLGQIGEQYF.

The chain links TRBV7-8 to TRBJ1-2, with D unresolved. From germline, CDR1 is SGHVS and CDR2 FQNEAQ. Deletions cut 4 bases from V and 2 bases from J, with 14 bases between. The CDR3 extends over 15 amino acids. The CDR3 is CASSSLTGGNYGYTF. The CDR3 region has the DNA TGTGCCAGCAGCTCATTGACGGGAGGGAACTATGGCTACACCTTC.

J is TRBJ2-2 and V is TRBV11-3; no reliable D call. Germline CDR1 SGHNT, CDR2 YENEEA. V lost 0 bases to trimming and J lost 8 bases, with 13 bases between them. The CDR3 has 15 amino acids. This CDR3 reads CASSLDRKRVGELFF. The DNA of the CDR3 is TGTGCCAGCAGCTTAGATCGAAAAAGGGTGGGGGAGCTGTTTTTT.

Concerning this clone itself: An end of the junction does not agree with germline; a read error may underlie this. J is TRBJ2-2 and V is TRBV15, with D maybe TRBD1 (6 bases). The CDR3 sequence is 16 residues long. Germline CDR1 is LNHNV and CDR2 is YYDKDF (reference sequence). DNA for the CDR3: TGTGCCACCAGCAGAGTGAGGGGGAAAGTACACCGGGGAGCTGTTTTT. It is translated as CATSRVRGKVHRGAVF.

V is TRBV5-6 and J is TRBJ1-6, with 7 positions matching TRBD1. CDR1 is SGHDT, CDR2 YYEEEE, per germline. Trimming cost V 0 bases and J 4 bases; bases outside gene matches: 4. The CDR3 length is 16 residues. CDR3 nucleotides: TGTGCCAGCAGCTTGGGGACAGGTGTTTATAATTCACCCCTCCACTTT. Its protein product is CASSLGTGVYNSPLHF.

The V call is TRBV7-2, the J call TRBJ2-1, with 9 nucleotides matching TRBD2. V was pared by 2 bases and J by 8 bases, with 7 bases of the junction left unmatched. This CDR3 is built from 15 residues. Germline V gene sequence: CDR1 SGHTA, CDR2 FQGNSA. The CDR3 is CASSLQAGGPYEQFF. As DNA, the CDR3 is TGTGCCAGCAGCTTACAGGCGGGGGGGCCATATGAGCAGTTCTTC.

There are a few counts of this clone. V usage is TRBV5-4 and J usage is TRBJ1-6; TRBD1 might be the D (5 bases). Germline values: CDR1 SGHNT, CDR2 YYREEE (reference sequence). V was pared by 6 bases and J by 10 bases, with 14 bases between. The length of the CDR3 is 13 residues. Here the CDR3 DNA reads TGTGCCAGCACGGGGGGAGGAGCGTCACCCCTCCACTTT. It codes for CASTGGGASPLHF.

The chain combines TRBV2 with TRBJ1-1; the D gene is possibly TRBD1 (5 bases). The CDR3 loop spans 14 amino acids. V was clipped by 1 base and J by 4 bases, with 10 bases between them. Germline V gives CDR1 SNHLY, CDR2 FYNNEI. The CDR3 loop is CASSEEGRGTEAFF. The CDR3 coding sequence is TGTGCCAGCAGTGAAGAGGGAAGGGGCACTGAAGCTTTCTTT.

The gene calls are TRBV5-1 and TRBJ2-7; 7 nucleotides agree with TRBD2. Germline lookup yields CDR1 SGHRS and CDR2 YFSETQ. Germline trimming cut 2 bases from V and 4 bases from J; bases unmatched to any gene: 21. This CDR3 is 19 amino acids long. DNA of the CDR3: TGCGCCAGCAGCTTCCCTCGGGGGGAGCCAACGAACAGGTTTTACGAGCAGTACTTC. Amino acid sequence: CASSFPRGEPTNRFYEQYF.

The V and J genes are TRBV6-1 and TRBJ2-5, with no clear D. This CDR3 has 12 residues. V lost 5 bases to trimming and J lost 4 bases, with 8 bases between them. Germline CDR1 and CDR2: MNHNS and SASEGT. The CDR3 nucleotides read TGTGCCAGCAGTCAGACGGGAGAGACCCAGTACTTC. Translating gives CASSQTGETQYF.

The rearrangement uses TRBV7-9 and TRBJ2-5, with 8 bases aligning to TRBD1. The CDR3 sequence is 14 residues long. With 6 bases clipped from V and 1 base from J, the junction kept 4 bases outside the gene matches. Germline V gene sequence: CDR1 SEHNR, CDR2 FQNEAQ (reference sequence). CDR3 loop: CASRPGGSQETQYF. The CDR3 DNA reads TGTGCCAGCAGACCAGGGGGCTCCCAAGAGACCCAGTACTTC.